This T cell receptor (beta chain) was retrieved from a study of radiotherapy plus CTLA-4 blockade in lung cancer. Regarding the study as a whole: TCR clones originating in tumors grew in number in blood after radiotherapy plus ipilimumab. It was early blood T cell clone dynamics, with interferon-beta, that reportedly best predicted response.

Profiling relied on immunoSEQ multiplex PCR, and the TCRdb table lists in-frame clones only, not all of them. Of approximately 75,000 clones listed, over 65% are singletons. Turning to this clone: Antigen unknown.

Ipilimumab-mediated CTLA-4 blockade plus focal radiation was given to patients having chemo-refractory metastatic non-small-cell lung cancer. Germline V gene sequence: CDR1 LNHDA, CDR2 SQIVND (reference sequence). V lost 6 bases and J 4 bases, leaving 10 bases between the germline ends. The CDR3 is 14 amino acids. The chain is built from TRBV19 and TRBJ2-6; a weak D match, TRBD1 (5 bases). The receptor comes from a human donor with non-small cell lung cancer who had a complete response to radiotherapy plus ipilimumab. Sequencing used peripheral blood, obtained from a patient treated with radiotherapy plus ipilimumab. In nucleotides, the CDR3 is TGTGCCAGTAGGGGGCCGCAAGGGGCCAACGTCCTGACTTTC. Translation gives CASRGPQGANVLTF.